This TCR beta chain emerged from a study of shared clonotypes between healthy human individuals. In the study overall: Aged between 18 and 49, the donors were two women and three men.

CDR1 and CDR2 (germline): SGHVS, FQNEAQ. V lost 8 bases to trimming and J lost 1 base; unmatched junction nucleotides: 9. CDR3 length equals 16 residues. Genomic DNA of every subset was divided equally among multiple immunoSEQ plates. Profiled with immunoSEQ multiplex PCR; TCRdb holds only in-frame clones, not every one. The data show about 560,000 clones, roughly four fifths seen once. All donors were healthy HIV-negative adults lacking recent acute infections or vaccinations. Donors comprised only Caucasian adults living in Nashville, Tennessee. The V and J genes are TRBV7-8 and TRBJ2-2; 8 bases are a match to TRBD1. The TCR sequence derives from a woman in her thirties or forties in good health. Some clones in this sample may be carry-over from other donors' samples. Sequencing was carried out using PBMCs. The chain's CDR3 is CASGVRGHENTGELFF. CDR3 nucleotides: TGTGCCAGCGGGGTCAGGGGGCATGAGAACACCGGGGAGCTGTTTTTT.